This passage covers 12 T cell receptor beta chains from one sample sequenced in a study of Ad26.COV2.S vaccination and SARS-CoV-2 variants. Regarding treatment: roughly 19 received Ad26.COV2.S at low or high dose, single or two shots; 5 received placebo; per-sample allocation not given. The investigators took samples on day 63 after the first vaccine or placebo injection. Sequenced by immunoSEQ multiplex PCR; TCRdb stores in-frame clones only, minus some. The sample has a few hundred thousand clones; around 82% are singletons. The sample was peripheral blood, taken in a trial of Ad26.COV2.S vaccine versus placebo. These receptors all stem from a person aged 18-60 years who received the Ad26.COV2.S COVID-19 vaccine or a placebo.

With respect to this clone: Other nucleotide sequences from this sample produce the same CDR3. The rearrangement links TRBV5-6 to TRBJ1-1; TRBD1 might be the D (6 bases). Germline lookup yields CDR1 SGHDT and CDR2 YYEEEE. The CDR3 is 14 residues long. With 3 bases removed from V and 4 bases from J, the gap between germline ends came to 13 bases. The CDR3 DNA reads TGTGCCAGCAGCTCCTTGGGGGGCGGCACTGAAGCTTTCTTT. Translating gives CASSSLGGGTEAFF.

The genes are TRBV19 and TRBJ2-7; the match to TRBD1 covers 7 bases. Germline V gene data show CDR1 as LNHDA and CDR2 as SQIVND (reference sequence). This CDR3 spans 15 amino acids. V shed 9 bases, J shed 1 base, and the junction held 12 bases outside the gene matches. The CDR3 DNA reads as TGTGCCAGACTAAGGGACAGCGAAAAGTCCTACGAGCAGTACTTC. It yields the protein CARLRDSEKSYEQYF.

The chain links TRBV5-4 to TRBJ2-4; possible D gene TRBD1, 6 bases. Trimming removed 6 bases at V and 3 bases at J, with 13 bases between. The CDR3 contains 14 residues. Germline values: CDR1 SGHNT, CDR2 YYREEE (reference sequence). Here the CDR3 DNA reads TGTGCCAGCACGACAGGAATAAGCAAAAACATTCAGTACTTC. As protein: CASTTGISKNIQYF.

The chain employs TRBV5-6 and TRBJ1-6, with D perhaps matching TRBD1 (6 bases). The CDR3 totals 14 residues. Germline V gene sequence: CDR1 SGHDT, CDR2 YYEEEE. V lost 4 bases and J 7 bases, leaving 12 bases between the germline ends. This chain's CDR3 is CASSRGGGNSPLHF. CDR3 coding DNA: TGTGCCAGCAGCAGGGGAGGGGGGAATTCACCCCTCCACTTT.

The chain joins TRBV13 to TRBJ1-4, with D possibly being TRBD1 (5 bases). The CDR3 sequence is 13 residues long. Trimming left V 5 bases short and J 8 bases short, with 12 bases between. Germline CDR1 and CDR2: PRHDT and FYEKMQ (reference sequence). The CDR3: CASSPRGGEKLFF. CDR3 coding DNA: TGTGCCAGCAGCCCCCGCGGGGGAGAAAAACTGTTTTTT.

The genes are TRBV6-5 and TRBJ2-7, with 8 nucleotides matching TRBD1. Germline V gene data show CDR1 as MNHEY and CDR2 as SVGAGI. V gave up 5 bases and J gave up 4 bases; unmatched junction bases: 7. The CDR3 is 14 residues long. CDR3 nucleotides: TGTGCCAGCAGTCGACAGGGGACGGGTTACGAGCAGTACTTC. Protein product: CASSRQGTGYEQYF.

The rearrangement links TRBV9 to TRBJ1-1, with D tentatively TRBD1 (5 bases). Per germline, CDR1 SGDLS and CDR2 YYNGEE. Trimming left V 4 bases short and J 5 bases short, with 12 bases between. The CDR3 runs to 13 residues. Here the CDR3 reads CASSTGTGTEAFF. In DNA, the CDR3 is TGTGCCAGCAGCACAGGTACCGGGACTGAAGCTTTCTTT.

The chain is built from TRBV6-5 and TRBJ1-1; 9 nucleotides align to TRBD1. CDR3 length: 13 amino acids. After removal of 9 bases from V and 4 bases from J, the junction contained 6 bases not matched to a gene. Germline values: CDR1 MNHEY, CDR2 SVGAGI. This chain's CDR3 is CASTGGLVTEAFF. CDR3 nucleotides: TGTGCCAGTACAGGGGGCTTGGTCACTGAAGCTTTCTTT.

This clone was detected only once. The V gene is TRBV6-5, the J gene TRBJ2-7; maybe TRBD1 (6 bases). The CDR3 sequence is 13 residues long. The V end lost 2 bases, the J end lost 5 bases, and 10 bases lay between the germline ends. Germline V lookup: CDR1 MNHEY, CDR2 SVGAGI. The CDR3 loop reads CASSYDRRNEQYF. The DNA for the CDR3 is TGTGCCAGCAGTTACGACAGGAGAAACGAGCAGTACTTC.

This sequence joins TRBV21-1 and TRBJ2-1; TRBD1, as called in the table, went unchecked against the DNA. TRBV21-1 is termed a pseudogene. The CDR3 length is 14 residues. In nucleotides, the CDR3 is TGTGCCAGCAGCACTCGGACAGGGGACAATGAGCAGTTCTTC. It yields the protein CASSTRTGDNEQFF.

J is TRBJ2-5 and V is TRBV12-5; the D is unclear. The V end lost 6 bases, the J end lost 5 bases, and 13 bases lay between the germline ends. The CDR3 length is 13 residues. CDR1 is LGHNT and CDR2 is FRNRAP in the germline V gene. The DNA for the CDR3 is TGTGCTAGTGGGGGAAATTGGTCGGAGACCCAGTACTTC. Protein: CASGGNWSETQYF.

The V and J genes are TRBV6-5 and TRBJ1-2; TRBD1 matches 7 bases. J was trimmed by 0 bases and V by 7 bases; bases with no gene match: 8. This CDR3 has 15 amino acids. Per germline, CDR1 MNHEY and CDR2 SVGAGI. DNA of the CDR3: TGTGCCAGCATTAGGACAGGCTCAGCTAACTATGGCTACACCTTC. Its translation is CASIRTGSANYGYTF.